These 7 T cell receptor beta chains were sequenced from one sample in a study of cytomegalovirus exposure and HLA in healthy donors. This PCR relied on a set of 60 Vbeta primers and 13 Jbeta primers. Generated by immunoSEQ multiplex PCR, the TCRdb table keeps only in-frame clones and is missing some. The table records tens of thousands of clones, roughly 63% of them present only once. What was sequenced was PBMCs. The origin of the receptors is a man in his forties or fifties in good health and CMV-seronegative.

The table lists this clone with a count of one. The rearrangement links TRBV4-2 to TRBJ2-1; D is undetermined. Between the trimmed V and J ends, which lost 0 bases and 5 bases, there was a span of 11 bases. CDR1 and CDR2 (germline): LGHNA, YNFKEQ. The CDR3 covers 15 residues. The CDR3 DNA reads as TGTGCCAGCAGCCAAGATGTGGCTTCAAACAATGAGCAGTTCTTC. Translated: CASSQDVASNNEQFF.

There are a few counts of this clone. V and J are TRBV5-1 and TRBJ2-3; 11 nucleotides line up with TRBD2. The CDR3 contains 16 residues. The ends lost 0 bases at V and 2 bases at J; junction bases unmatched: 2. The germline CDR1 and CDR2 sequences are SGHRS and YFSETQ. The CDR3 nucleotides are TGCGCCAGCAGCTTGGAGGGACTAGCGGTCACAGATACGCAGTATTTT. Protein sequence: CASSLEGLAVTDTQYF.

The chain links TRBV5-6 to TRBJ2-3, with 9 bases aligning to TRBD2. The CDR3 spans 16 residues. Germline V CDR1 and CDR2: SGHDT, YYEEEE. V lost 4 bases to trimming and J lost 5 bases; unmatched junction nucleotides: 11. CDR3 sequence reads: CASSPPRVAGVDTQYF. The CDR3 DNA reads TGTGCCAGCAGCCCTCCTCGGGTAGCGGGAGTAGATACGCAGTATTTT.

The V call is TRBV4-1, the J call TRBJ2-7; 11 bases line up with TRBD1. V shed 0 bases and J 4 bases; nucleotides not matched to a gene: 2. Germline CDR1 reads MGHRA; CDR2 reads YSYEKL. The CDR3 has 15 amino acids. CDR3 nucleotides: TGCGCCAGCAGCCAAGAAGGGACAGGGGGATACGAGCAGTACTTC. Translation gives CASSQEGTGGYEQYF.

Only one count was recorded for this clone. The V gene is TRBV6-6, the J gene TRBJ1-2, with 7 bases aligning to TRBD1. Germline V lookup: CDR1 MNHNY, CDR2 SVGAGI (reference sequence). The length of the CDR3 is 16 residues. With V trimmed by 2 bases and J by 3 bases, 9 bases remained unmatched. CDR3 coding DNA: TGTGCCAGCAGTTACCCCGCTGACAGGGCGGACTATGGCTACACCTTC. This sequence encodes CASSYPADRADYGYTF.

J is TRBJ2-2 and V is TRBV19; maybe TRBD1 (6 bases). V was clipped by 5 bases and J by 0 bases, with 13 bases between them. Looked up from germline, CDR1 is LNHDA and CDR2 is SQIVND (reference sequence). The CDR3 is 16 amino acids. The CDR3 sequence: CASSEGRGANTGELFF. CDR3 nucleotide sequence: TGTGCCAGTAGTGAAGGCAGGGGCGCGAACACCGGGGAGCTGTTTTTT.

Here the CDR3 reads CASSSLAGRDYGYTF. The DNA for the CDR3 is TGTGCCAGCAGCTCCCTCGCGGGGCGCGACTATGGCTACACCTTC. V and J are TRBV11-2 and TRBJ1-2; D may be TRBD1 (5 bases). Trimming removed 4 bases from V and 3 bases from J, with 15 bases in between. CDR1 and CDR2 (germline): SGHAT, FQNNGV. The CDR3 loop spans 15 amino acids.